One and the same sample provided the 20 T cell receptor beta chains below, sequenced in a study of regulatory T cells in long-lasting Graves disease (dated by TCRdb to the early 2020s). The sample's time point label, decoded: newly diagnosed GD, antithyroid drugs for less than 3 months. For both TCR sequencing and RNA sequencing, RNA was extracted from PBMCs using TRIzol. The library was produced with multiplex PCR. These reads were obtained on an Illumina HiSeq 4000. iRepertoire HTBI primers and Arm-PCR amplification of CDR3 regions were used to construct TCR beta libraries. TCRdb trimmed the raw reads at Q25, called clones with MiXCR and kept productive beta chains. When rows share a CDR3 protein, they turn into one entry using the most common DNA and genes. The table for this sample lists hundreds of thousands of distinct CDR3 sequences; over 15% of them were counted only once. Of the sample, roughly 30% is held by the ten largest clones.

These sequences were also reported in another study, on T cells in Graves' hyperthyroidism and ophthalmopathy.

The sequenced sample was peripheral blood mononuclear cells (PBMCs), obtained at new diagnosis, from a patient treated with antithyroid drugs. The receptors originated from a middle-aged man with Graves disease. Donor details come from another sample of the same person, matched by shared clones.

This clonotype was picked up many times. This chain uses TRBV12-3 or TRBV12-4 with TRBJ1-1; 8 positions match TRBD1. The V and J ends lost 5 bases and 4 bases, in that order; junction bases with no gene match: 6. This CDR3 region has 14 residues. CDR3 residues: CASSPTGGVTEAFF. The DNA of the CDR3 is TGTGCCAGCAGTCCTACAGGGGGGGTCACTGAAGCTTTCTTT.

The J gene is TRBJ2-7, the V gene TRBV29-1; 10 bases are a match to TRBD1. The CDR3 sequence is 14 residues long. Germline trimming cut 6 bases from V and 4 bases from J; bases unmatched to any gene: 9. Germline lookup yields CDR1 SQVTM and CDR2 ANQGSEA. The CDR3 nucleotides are TGCAGCGTCGTACGAGGACAGGGGGAGTACGAGCAGTACTTC. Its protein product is CSVVRGQGEYEQYF.

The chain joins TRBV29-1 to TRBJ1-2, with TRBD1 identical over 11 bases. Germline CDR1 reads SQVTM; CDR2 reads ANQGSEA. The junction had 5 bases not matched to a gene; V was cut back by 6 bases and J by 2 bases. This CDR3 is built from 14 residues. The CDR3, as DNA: TGCAGCGTAGATCGGACAGGGGGCAACTATGGCTACACCTTC. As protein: CSVDRTGGNYGYTF. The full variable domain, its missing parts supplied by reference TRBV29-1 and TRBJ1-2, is SAVISQKPSRDICQRGTSLTIQCQVDSQVTMMFWYRQQPGQSLTLIATANQGSEATYESGFVIDKFPISRPNLTFSTLTVSNMSPEDSSIYLCSVDRTGGNYGYTFGSGTRLTVV.

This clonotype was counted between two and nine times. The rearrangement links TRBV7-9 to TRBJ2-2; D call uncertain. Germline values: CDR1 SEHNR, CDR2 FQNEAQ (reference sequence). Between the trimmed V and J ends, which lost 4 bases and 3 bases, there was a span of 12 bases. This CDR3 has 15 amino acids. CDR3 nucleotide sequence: TGTGCCAGCAGCTCCTACCTGGGATACACCGGGGAGCTGTTTTTT. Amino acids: CASSSYLGYTGELFF.

The CDR3 region is CASSQESGTGIYEQYF. CDR3 bases: TGCGCCAGCAGCCAGGAATCCGGGACAGGGATCTACGAGCAGTACTTC. The V call is TRBV4-1, the J call TRBJ2-7, with 9 positions matching TRBD1. Trimming cost V 3 bases and J 3 bases; bases outside gene matches: 9. Germline loops: CDR1 MGHRA, CDR2 YSYEKL. The CDR3 length is 16 residues.

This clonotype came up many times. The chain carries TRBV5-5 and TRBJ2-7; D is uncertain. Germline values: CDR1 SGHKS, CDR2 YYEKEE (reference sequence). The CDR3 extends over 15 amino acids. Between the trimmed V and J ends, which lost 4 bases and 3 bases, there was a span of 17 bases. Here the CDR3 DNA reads TGTGCCAGCAGCGCCTGGAAGGCCGTAAACTACGAGCAGTACTTC. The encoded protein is CASSAWKAVNYEQYF.

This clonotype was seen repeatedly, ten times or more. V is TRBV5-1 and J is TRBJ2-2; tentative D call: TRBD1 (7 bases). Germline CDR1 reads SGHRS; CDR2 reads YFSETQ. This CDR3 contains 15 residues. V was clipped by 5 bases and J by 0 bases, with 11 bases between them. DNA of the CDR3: TGCGCCAGCAGGGAGGGGACAGCGAACACCGGGGAGCTGTTTTTT. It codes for CASREGTANTGELFF.

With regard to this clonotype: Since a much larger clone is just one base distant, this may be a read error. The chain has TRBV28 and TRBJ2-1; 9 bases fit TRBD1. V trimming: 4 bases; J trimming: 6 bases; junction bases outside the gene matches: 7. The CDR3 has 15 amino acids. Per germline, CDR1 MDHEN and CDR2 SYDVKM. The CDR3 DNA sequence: TGTGCCAGCAGTTCGGGACAGGGAAGGAGCAATGAGCAGTTCTTC. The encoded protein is CASSSGQGRSNEQFF.

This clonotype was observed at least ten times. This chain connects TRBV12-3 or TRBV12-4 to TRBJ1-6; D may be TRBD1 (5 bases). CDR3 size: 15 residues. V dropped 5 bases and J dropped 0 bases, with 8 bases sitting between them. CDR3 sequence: CASSEGSSYNSPLHF. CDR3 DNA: TGTGCCAGCAGTGAGGGGAGCTCCTATAATTCACCCCTCCACTTT.

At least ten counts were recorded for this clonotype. The DNA of the CDR3 is TGTGCCAGCAAGAAGGAAGCCAACACTGAAGCTTTCTTT. Its protein is CASKKEANTEAFF. This chain uses TRBV12-3 or TRBV12-4 with TRBJ1-1; D is undetermined. The CDR3 is 13 residues long. Trimming stripped 7 bases from V and 2 bases from J, with 11 bases between.

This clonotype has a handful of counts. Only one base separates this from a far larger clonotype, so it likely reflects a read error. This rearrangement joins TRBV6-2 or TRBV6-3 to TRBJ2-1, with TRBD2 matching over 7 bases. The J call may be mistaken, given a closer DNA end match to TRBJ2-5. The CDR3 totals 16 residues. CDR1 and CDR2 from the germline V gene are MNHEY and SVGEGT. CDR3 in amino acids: CASSYWSGGYQGTQYF. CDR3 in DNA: TGTGCCAGCAGTTACTGGTCCGGGGGGTACCAAGGGACCCAGTACTTC.

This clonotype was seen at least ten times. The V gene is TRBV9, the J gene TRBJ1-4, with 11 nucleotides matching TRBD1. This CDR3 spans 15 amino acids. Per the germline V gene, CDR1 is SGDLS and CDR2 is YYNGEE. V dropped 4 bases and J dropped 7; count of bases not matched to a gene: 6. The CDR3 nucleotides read TGTGCCAGCAGCCCCCGGACAGGGGGCGGTGAAAAACTGTTTTTT. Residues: CASSPRTGGGEKLFF.

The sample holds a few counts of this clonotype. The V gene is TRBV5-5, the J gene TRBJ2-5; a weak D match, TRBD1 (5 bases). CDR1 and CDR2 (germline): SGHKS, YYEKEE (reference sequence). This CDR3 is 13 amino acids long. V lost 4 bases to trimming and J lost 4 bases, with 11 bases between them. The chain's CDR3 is CASSQGIVETQYF. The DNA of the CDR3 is TGTGCCAGCAGCCAGGGTATTGTAGAGACCCAGTACTTC. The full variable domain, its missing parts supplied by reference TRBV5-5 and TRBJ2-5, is DAGVTQSPTHLIKTRGQQVTLRCSPISGHKSVSWYQQVLGQGPQFIFQYYEKEERGRGNFPDRFSARQFPNYSSELNVNALLLGDSALYLCASSQGIVETQYFGPGTRLLVL.

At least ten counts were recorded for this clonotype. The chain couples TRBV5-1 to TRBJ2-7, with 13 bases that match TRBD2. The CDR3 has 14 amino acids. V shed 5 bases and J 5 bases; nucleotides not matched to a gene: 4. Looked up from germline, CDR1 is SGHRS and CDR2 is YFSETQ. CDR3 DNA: TGCGCCAGCAGTCAAGGGACTAGCGGGGACGAGCAGTACTTC. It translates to CASSQGTSGDEQYF.

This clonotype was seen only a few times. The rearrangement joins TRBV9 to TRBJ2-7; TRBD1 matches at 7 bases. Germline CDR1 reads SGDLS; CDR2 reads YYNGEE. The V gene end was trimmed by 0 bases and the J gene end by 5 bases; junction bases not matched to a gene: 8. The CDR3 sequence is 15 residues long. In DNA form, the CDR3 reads TGTGCCAGCAGCGTAGTGCCCGGGACAGTTAACGAGCAGTACTTC. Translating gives CASSVVPGTVNEQYF.

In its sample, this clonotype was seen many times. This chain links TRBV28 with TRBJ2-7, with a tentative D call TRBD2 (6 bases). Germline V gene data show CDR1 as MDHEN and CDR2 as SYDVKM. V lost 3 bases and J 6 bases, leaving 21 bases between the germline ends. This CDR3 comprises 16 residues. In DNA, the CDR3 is TGTGCCAGCAGTTTTTCGCACGGACGACCCGGGGGCGAGCAGTACTTC. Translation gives CASSFSHGRPGGEQYF.

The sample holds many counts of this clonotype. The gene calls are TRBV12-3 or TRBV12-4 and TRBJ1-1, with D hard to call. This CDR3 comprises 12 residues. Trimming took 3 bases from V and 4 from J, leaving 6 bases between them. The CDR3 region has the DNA TGTGCCAGCAGTTTCCCCGGCACTGAAGCTTTCTTT. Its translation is CASSFPGTEAFF.

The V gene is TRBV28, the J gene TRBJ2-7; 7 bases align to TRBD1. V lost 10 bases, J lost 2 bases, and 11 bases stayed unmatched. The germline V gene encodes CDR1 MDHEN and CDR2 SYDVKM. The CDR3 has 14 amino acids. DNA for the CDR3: TGTGCCATTACACCGGGACAGCCAGCCTACGAGCAGTACTTC. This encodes CAITPGQPAYEQYF.

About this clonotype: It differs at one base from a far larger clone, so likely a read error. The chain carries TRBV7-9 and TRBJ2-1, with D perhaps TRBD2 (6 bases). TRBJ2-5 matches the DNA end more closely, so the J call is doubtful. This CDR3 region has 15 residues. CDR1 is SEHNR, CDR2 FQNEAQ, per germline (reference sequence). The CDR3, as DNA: TGTACCAGCAGCTTCACCGGGACTTATGCAGAGACCCAGTACTTC. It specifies CTSSFTGTYAETQYF.

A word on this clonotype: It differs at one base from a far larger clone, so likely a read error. The CDR3, as DNA: TGTGCCAGCAGTGAATTGGACAGGGGCCACAATGAGCAGTACTTC. Its translation is CASSELDRGHNEQYF. This sequence joins TRBV2 and TRBJ2-7; 9 bases agree with TRBD1. Trimming cost V 2 bases and J 7 bases; bases outside gene matches: 9. CDR1 is SNHLY, CDR2 FYNNEI, per germline. This CDR3 contains 15 residues. Based on the CDR3 plus reference TRBV2 and TRBJ2-7, the full variable domain is EPEVTQTPSHQVTQMGQEVILRCVPISNHLYFYWYRQILGQKVEFLVSFYNNEISEKSEIFDDQFSVERPDGSNFTLKIRSTKLEDSAMYFCASSELDRGHNEQYFGPGTRLTVT.